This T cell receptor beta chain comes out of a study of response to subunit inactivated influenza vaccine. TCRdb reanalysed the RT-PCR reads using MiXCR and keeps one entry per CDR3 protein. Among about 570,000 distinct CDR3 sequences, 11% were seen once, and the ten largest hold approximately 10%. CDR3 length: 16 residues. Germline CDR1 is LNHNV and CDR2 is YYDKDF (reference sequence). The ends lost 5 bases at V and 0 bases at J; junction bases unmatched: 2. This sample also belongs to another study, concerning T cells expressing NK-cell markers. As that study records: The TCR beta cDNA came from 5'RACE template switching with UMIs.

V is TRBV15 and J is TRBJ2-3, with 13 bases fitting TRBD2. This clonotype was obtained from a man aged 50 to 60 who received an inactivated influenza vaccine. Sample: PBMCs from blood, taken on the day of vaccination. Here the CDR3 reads CATSGGLAGSTDTQYF. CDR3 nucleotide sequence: TGTGCCACCAGCGGGGGACTAGCGGGGAGCACAGATACGCAGTATTTT. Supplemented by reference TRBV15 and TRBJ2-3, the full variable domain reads DAMVIQNPRYQVTQFGKPVTLSCSQTLNHNVMYWYQQKSSQAPKLLFHYYDKDFNNEADTPDNFQSRRPNTSFCFLDIRSPGLGDTAMYLCATSGGLAGSTDTQYFGPGTRLTVL.